One and the same sample provided the 30 T cell receptor beta chains below, sequenced in a study of blood T cell repertoires in COVID-19. TCRdb's table, derived via immunoSEQ multiplex PCR, lists solely in-frame clones and lacks some. The table records roughly 63,000 clones, roughly 71% of them present only once. Sequenced material: peripheral blood. The receptors were sampled from an elderly woman with acute or convalescent COVID-19.

CDR3 coding DNA: TGTGCCAGCAGCGCGACTAGCGGGAGGTCCTACGAGCAGTACTTC. Translating it yields CASSATSGRSYEQYF. The chain links TRBV7-9 to TRBJ2-7, with 13 bases lining up with TRBD2. V lost 5 bases to trimming and J lost 1 base; unmatched junction nucleotides: 2. The germline gives CDR1 SEHNR, CDR2 FQNEAQ (reference sequence). The CDR3 has 15 amino acids. The variable domain in full, completed from reference TRBV7-9 and TRBJ2-7, reads DTGVSQNPRHKITKRGQNVTFRCDPISEHNRLYWYRQTLGQGPEFLTYFQNEAQLEKSRLLSDRFSAERPKGSFSTLEIQRTEQGDSAMYLCASSATSGRSYEQYFGPGTRLTVT.

This clone is a singleton in its sample. CDR3: CASSLNIEQFF. The CDR3 nucleotides read TGTGCCAGCAGCTTAAATATTGAGCAGTTCTTC. This chain links TRBV7-2 with TRBJ2-1, with D unresolved. Germline V CDR1 and CDR2: SGHTA, FQGNSA. The CDR3 contains 11 residues. The V end lost 2 bases, the J end lost 9 bases, and 5 bases lay between the germline ends.

CDR3 residues: CATSDPGQGRGDTQYF. The CDR3, as DNA: TGTGCCACCAGTGACCCGGGACAGGGAAGAGGAGATACGCAGTATTTT. This chain links TRBV24-1 with TRBJ2-3; 9 nucleotides align to TRBD1. V dropped 4 bases and J dropped 5; count of bases not matched to a gene: 9. The germline gives CDR1 KGHDR, CDR2 SFDVKD. There are 16 residues in the CDR3.

The J gene is TRBJ1-3, the V gene TRBV6-5; 7 nucleotides agree with TRBD1. After removal of 5 bases from V and 4 bases from J, the junction contained 5 bases not matched to a gene. Per germline, CDR1 MNHEY and CDR2 SVGAGI. The CDR3 loop spans 14 amino acids. CDR3 DNA sequence: TGTGCCAGCAGTCAACAGGGGCTGGGAAACACCATATATTTT. This translates into CASSQQGLGNTIYF.

The chain carries TRBV9 and TRBJ1-4; 7 positions agree with TRBD1. The trim removed 4 bases at V and 6 bases at J, leaving 9 bases unmatched. The germline CDR1 and CDR2 sequences are SGDLS and YYNGEE. There are 15 residues in the CDR3. CDR3 DNA sequence: TGTGCCAGCAGCTCCCGGGCAGGGGGTTATGAAAAACTGTTTTTT. Protein sequence: CASSSRAGGYEKLFF.

The V and J genes are TRBV4-1 and TRBJ1-2, with TRBD1 as a possible D gene (5 bases). CDR3 size: 15 residues. CDR1 MGHRA and CDR2 YSYEKL come from the germline V gene. Trimming took off 2 bases at V and 4 bases at J, with 14 bases between the two ends. The CDR3 DNA follows: TGCGCCAGCAGCCAACCAACGGGGGGAGTCTATGGCTACACCTTC. Residues: CASSQPTGGVYGYTF.

This chain links TRBV13 with TRBJ2-3; D may be TRBD2 (7 bases). The germline V and J ends were trimmed by 11 bases and 1 base, with 16 bases remaining between them. Germline V gene lookup returns CDR1 PRHDT and CDR2 FYEKMQ (reference sequence). The CDR3 is 14 amino acids. The CDR3 sequence: CAGGFGGRTDTQYF. The CDR3, as DNA: TGTGCCGGGGGCTTCGGGGGGCGCACAGATACGCAGTATTTT. Variable domain in full (rest from reference TRBV13 and TRBJ2-3): AAGVIQSPRHLIKEKRETATLKCYPIPRHDTVYWYQQGPGQDPQFLISFYEKMQSDKGSIPDRFSAQQFSDYHSELNMSSLELGDSALYFCAGGFGGRTDTQYFGPGTRLTVL.

This clone is a singleton in its sample. The gene calls are TRBV11-3 and TRBJ2-7; a possible D gene is TRBD1 (6 bases). Between the trimmed V and J ends, which lost 0 bases and 11 bases, there was a span of 14 bases. This CDR3 is 13 amino acids long. Germline values: CDR1 SGHNT, CDR2 YENEEA. This chain's CDR3 is CASSLDGQGIEYF. CDR3 DNA sequence: TGTGCCAGCAGCTTAGATGGGCAGGGGATCGAGTACTTC.

This clone was counted a few times. This chain joins TRBV27 and TRBJ1-1, with a possible D match to TRBD1 (6 bases). V shed 3 bases and J shed 4 bases, with 6 bases lying between them. The germline V gene has CDR1 MNHEY and CDR2 SMNVEV (reference sequence). This CDR3 region has 12 residues. CDR3 DNA: TGTGCCAGCAGTTTCAGGGGCACTGAAGCTTTCTTT. Translating it yields CASSFRGTEAFF.

The chain is built from TRBV7-2 and TRBJ2-5; D is possibly TRBD1 (6 bases). The germline CDR1 and CDR2 sequences are SGHTA and FQGNSA. V lost 4 bases and J 5 bases, leaving 17 bases between the germline ends. CDR3 length: 15 residues. The CDR3 nucleotides read TGTGCCAGCAGCTCAGGGGCCGCCCGGAGGGAGACCCAGTACTTC. Residues: CASSSGAARRETQYF. Full variable domain (outside the CDR3, taken from reference TRBV7-2 and TRBJ2-5): GAGVSQSPSNKVTEKGKDVELRCDPISGHTALYWYRQSLGQGLEFLIYFQGNSAPDKSGLPSDRFSAERTGGSVSTLTIQRTQQEDSAVYLCASSSGAARRETQYFGPGTRLLVL.

The rearrangement links TRBV19 to TRBJ1-6; the match to TRBD1 covers 7 bases. Germline values: CDR1 LNHDA, CDR2 SQIVND (reference sequence). Trimming at V came to 2 bases and at J to 7 bases, leaving 5 bases not matched to a gene. There are 15 residues in the CDR3. Here the CDR3 reads CASSIIAGGNSPLHF. The CDR3 DNA is TGTGCCAGTAGTATAATTGCAGGGGGAAATTCACCCCTCCACTTT.

The CDR3 region has the DNA TGTGCCAGCAGCAAGGACAAAGATTCACCCCTCCACTTT. Its translation: CASSKDKDSPLHF. The chain links TRBV21-1 to TRBJ1-6; the DNA was not used to check the table's D call, TRBD1. TRBV21-1 is described as a pseudogene. This CDR3 spans 13 amino acids.

This chain connects TRBV4-2 to TRBJ1-2, with 9 nucleotides matching TRBD1. Germline V gives CDR1 LGHNA, CDR2 YNFKEQ. V was clipped by 10 bases and J by 4 bases; unmatched bases: 4. The CDR3 has 12 residues. In DNA, the CDR3 is TGTGCCACCGGACAGGGGTTCTATGGCTACACCTTC. Its translation: CATGQGFYGYTF.

The table lists this clone with a few counts. The V gene is TRBV27, the J gene TRBJ2-1; TRBD2 matches 9 bases. The CDR3 loop spans 18 amino acids. CDR1 MNHEY and CDR2 SMNVEV come from the germline V gene (reference sequence). After removal of 2 bases from V and 4 bases from J, the junction contained 12 bases not matched to a gene. Written as DNA, the CDR3 is TGTGCCAGCAGTTTAATAGCGGGGGCGGGAGGGCAATACAATGAGCAGTTCTTC. Translation: CASSLIAGAGGQYNEQFF.

V gene TRBV28 combines with J gene TRBJ2-1, with 11 bases fitting TRBD2. This CDR3 contains 17 residues. Germline CDR1 and CDR2: MDHEN and SYDVKM. The ends lost 4 bases at V and 5 bases at J; junction bases unmatched: 10. CDR3 nucleotides: TGTGCCAGCAGTTCCTTGGGTCGACTAGCGGGGAACAATGAGCAGTTCTTC. Its translation: CASSSLGRLAGNNEQFF.

This clone was seen only once. The chain couples TRBV10-3 to TRBJ2-3; D remains ambiguous. From germline, CDR1 is ENHRY and CDR2 SYGVKD. This CDR3 has 18 amino acids. Trimming cost V 0 bases and J 6 bases, with 22 bases left between them. DNA of the CDR3: TGTGCCATCAGTGAGTCTCGCTTTGCCGACCTCTCGGGTGATACGCAGTATTTT. Its protein is CAISESRFADLSGDTQYF.

The genes are TRBV10-1 and TRBJ2-3; 9 positions agree with TRBD1. From germline, CDR1 is WNHNN and CDR2 SYGVQD (reference sequence). J lost 2 bases, V lost 0 bases, and 6 bases had no gene match. The CDR3 is 17 residues long. Here the CDR3 reads CASSESGGTGYTDTQYF. The CDR3 DNA reads as TGCGCCAGCAGTGAGTCAGGAGGGACAGGGTACACAGATACGCAGTATTTT.

For the CDR3, the DNA is TGTGCCAGCATGGACAGGGGGCTCTACGAGCAGTACTTC. Translating it yields CASMDRGLYEQYF. This sequence joins TRBV2 and TRBJ2-7; 11 bases line up with TRBD1. This CDR3 contains 13 residues. The J segment lost 3 bases and the V segment lost 7 bases, leaving 2 bases of the junction unmatched. CDR1 is SNHLY and CDR2 is FYNNEI in the germline V gene.

This rearrangement joins TRBV4-3 to TRBJ1-5, with 7 nucleotides matching TRBD1. V shed 4 bases and J 7 bases; nucleotides not matched to a gene: 4. The CDR3 has 13 amino acids. CDR1 LGHNA and CDR2 YSLEER come from the germline V gene. CDR3 sequence (DNA): TGCGCCAGCAGCCCGGGACAGAACCAGCCCCAGCATTTT. This gives the protein CASSPGQNQPQHF.

The genes are TRBV24-1 and TRBJ2-1; D might be TRBD2 (5 bases). This CDR3 region has 14 residues. Germline V gene data show CDR1 as KGHDR and CDR2 as SFDVKD. V was cut by 4 bases and J by 6 bases, with 12 bases left in between. This chain's CDR3 is CATSDIRGSNEQFF. The CDR3 nucleotides read TGTGCCACCAGTGACATACGGGGAAGCAATGAGCAGTTCTTC.

This clone was counted between two and nine times. The chain has TRBV4-2 and TRBJ1-4; the D gene is possibly TRBD1 (5 bases). V was clipped by 6 bases and J by 0 bases, with 23 bases between them. Germline CDR1 reads LGHNA; CDR2 reads YNFKEQ. CDR3 length: 19 amino acids. In DNA form, the CDR3 reads TGTGCCAGCAGTCTTAAGGACATTCCGTGGGATGCAACTAATGAAAAACTGTTTTTT. This gives the protein CASSLKDIPWDATNEKLFF.

V usage is TRBV11-2 and J usage is TRBJ2-1; no clear D. Germline V gives CDR1 SGHAT, CDR2 FQNNGV. V lost 5 bases, J lost 8 bases, and 28 bases lay in between. The CDR3 runs 18 residues. CDR3 DNA sequence: TGTGCCAGCAGCCGTACCCTTTTTTCAGCGTCCAACCGGTATGAGCAGTTCTTC. Translation gives CASSRTLFSASNRYEQFF.

This clone was observed a single time. The chain combines TRBV27 with TRBJ2-1; 12 nucleotides match TRBD2. Germline V gives CDR1 MNHEY, CDR2 SMNVEV (reference sequence). J lost 3 bases, V lost 6 bases, and 6 bases had no gene match. The CDR3 is made up of 16 amino acids. The CDR3 sequence is CASSQRGLAGYNEQFF. The CDR3 DNA reads as TGTGCCAGCAGCCAGAGGGGACTAGCGGGCTACAATGAGCAGTTCTTC.

The rearrangement joins TRBV7-3 to TRBJ2-1; maybe TRBD1 (6 bases). This CDR3 is 15 amino acids long. Germline V CDR1 and CDR2: SGHTA, FQGTGA. V shed 2 bases and J shed 3 bases, with 11 bases lying between them. The CDR3 region is CASSLGGQSYNEQFF. For the CDR3, the DNA is TGTGCCAGCAGCTTAGGCGGACAGAGCTACAATGAGCAGTTCTTC.

This clone has only a few counts. The rearrangement joins TRBV7-9 to TRBJ2-3; 9 bases agree with TRBD2. The CDR3 sequence is 15 residues long. CDR1 is SEHNR and CDR2 is FQNEAQ in the germline V gene (reference sequence). Trimming cost V 6 bases and J 2 bases; bases outside gene matches: 6. The CDR3 here is CASRAGGTPTDTQYF. The CDR3 bases are TGTGCCAGCAGGGCGGGGGGGACCCCCACAGATACGCAGTATTTT.

The rearrangement uses TRBV7-2 and TRBJ2-3, with 10 bases aligning to TRBD2. CDR1 and CDR2 (germline): SGHTA, FQGNSA. V lost 2 bases and J lost 4; bases outside the gene matches: 6. The CDR3 has 16 amino acids. CDR3 sequence reads: CASSLSGLAVSDTQYF. The CDR3 DNA reads as TGTGCCAGCAGCTTATCCGGACTAGCGGTTTCAGATACGCAGTATTTT.

The chain joins TRBV2 to TRBJ2-3; 12 bases align to TRBD2. V was clipped by 7 bases and J by 3 bases; unmatched bases: 2. The CDR3 has 14 amino acids. Germline CDR1 and CDR2: SNHLY and FYNNEI. CDR3 nucleotide sequence: TGTGCCAGCAACGGACTAGCGGGGACAGATACGCAGTATTTT. Its protein product is CASNGLAGTDTQYF.

The V gene is TRBV7-6, the J gene TRBJ1-1, with D maybe TRBD1 (6 bases). CDR1 is SGHVS, CDR2 FNYEAQ, per germline. The germline V and J ends were trimmed by 3 bases and 3 bases, with 14 bases remaining between them. The CDR3 length is 15 residues. The CDR3 here is CASSFGQQGDTEAFF. Here the CDR3 DNA reads TGTGCCAGCAGCTTCGGACAGCAAGGGGACACTGAAGCTTTCTTT.

The CDR3 sequence: CASSLGAGNYEQYF. The CDR3 coding sequence is TGTGCCAGCAGCTTAGGGGCAGGGAACTACGAGCAGTACTTC. The chain is built from TRBV7-2 and TRBJ2-7, with D possibly being TRBD1 (5 bases). The germline V and J ends were trimmed by 1 base and 3 bases, with 10 bases remaining between them. Germline values: CDR1 SGHTA, CDR2 FQGNSA. This CDR3 has 14 amino acids.

The chain couples TRBV28 to TRBJ1-6, with 11 positions matching TRBD1. The length of the CDR3 is 13 residues. The germline CDR1 and CDR2 sequences are MDHEN and SYDVKM. Trimming cost V 10 bases and J 8 bases; bases outside gene matches: 4. Here the CDR3 DNA reads TGTGCCACCAGGACAGGGGGCGATTCACCCCTCCACTTT. Encoded protein: CATRTGGDSPLHF.